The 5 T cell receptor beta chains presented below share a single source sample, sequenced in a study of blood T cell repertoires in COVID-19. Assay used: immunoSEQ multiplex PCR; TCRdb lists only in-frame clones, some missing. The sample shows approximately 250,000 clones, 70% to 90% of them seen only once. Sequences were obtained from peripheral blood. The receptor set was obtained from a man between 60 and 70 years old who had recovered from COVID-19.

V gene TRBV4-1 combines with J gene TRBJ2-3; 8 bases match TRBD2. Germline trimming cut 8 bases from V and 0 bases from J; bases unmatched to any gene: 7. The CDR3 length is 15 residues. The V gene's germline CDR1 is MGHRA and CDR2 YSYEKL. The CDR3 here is CASSLVAGSTDTQYF. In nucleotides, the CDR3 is TGCGCCAGCTCCTTAGTAGCGGGGAGCACAGATACGCAGTATTTT.

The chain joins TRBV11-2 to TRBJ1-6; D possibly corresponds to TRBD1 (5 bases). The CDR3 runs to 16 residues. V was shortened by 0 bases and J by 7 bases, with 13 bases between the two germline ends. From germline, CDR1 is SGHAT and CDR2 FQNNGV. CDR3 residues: CASSLDRGLINSPLHF. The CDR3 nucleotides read TGTGCCAGCAGCTTAGATCGGGGACTGATAAATTCACCCCTCCACTTT. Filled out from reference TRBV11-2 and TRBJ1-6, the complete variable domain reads EAGVAQSPRYKIIEKRQSVAFWCNPISGHATLYWYQQILGQGPKLLIQFQNNGVVDDSQLPKDRFSAERLKGVDSTLKIQPAKLEDSAVYLCASSLDRGLINSPLHFGNGTRLTVT.

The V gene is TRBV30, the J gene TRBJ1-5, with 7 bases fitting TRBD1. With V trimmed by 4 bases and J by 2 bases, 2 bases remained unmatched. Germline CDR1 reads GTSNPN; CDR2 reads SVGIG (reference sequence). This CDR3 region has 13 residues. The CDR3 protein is CAWKGAGNQPQHF. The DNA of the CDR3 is TGTGCCTGGAAGGGGGCTGGCAATCAGCCCCAGCATTTT.

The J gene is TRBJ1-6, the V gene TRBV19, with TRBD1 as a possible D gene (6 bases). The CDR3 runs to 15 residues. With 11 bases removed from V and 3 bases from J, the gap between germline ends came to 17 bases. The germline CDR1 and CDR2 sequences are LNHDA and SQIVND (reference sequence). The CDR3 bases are TGTGCCGCAAAAGGACAGTCCGGCTATAATTCACCCCTCCACTTT. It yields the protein CAAKGQSGYNSPLHF.

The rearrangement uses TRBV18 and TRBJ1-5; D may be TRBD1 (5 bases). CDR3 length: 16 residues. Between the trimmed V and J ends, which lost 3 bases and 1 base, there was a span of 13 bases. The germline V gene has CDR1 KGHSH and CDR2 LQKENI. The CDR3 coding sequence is TGTGCCAGCTCACCCCAGGACACGGTGAGCAATCAGCCCCAGCATTTT. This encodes CASSPQDTVSNQPQHF.